This T cell receptor (beta chain) stems from a study of T cell repertoires in cytomegalovirus infection. Overall study: Selection of CMV epitopes for the study included recently identified HLA-C-restricted and well-studied HLA-B-restricted ones. Both a matching HLA type and CMV infection were indicated by public TCR beta signatures.

Only a few counts were recorded for this clonotype. Its target is not known. Notes on the study in general: HLA-C-restricted CMV-specific TCR beta clonotypes were dominant in the ex vivo response.

In TCRdb, the reads were re-called with MiXCR into one record per CDR3 protein. This table holds over 45,000 distinct CDR3 sequences, around 21% found once. Trimming cost V 5 bases and J 0 bases; bases outside gene matches: 10. The CDR3 contains 19 residues. CDR1 MNHEY and CDR2 SMNVEV come from the germline V gene (reference sequence). The TCR originated in a human donor in good health (CMV status not recorded). Some clones in this sample may be carry-over from other donors' samples. The rearrangement uses TRBV27 and TRBJ2-1; 13 nucleotides align to TRBD2. This material consisted of CD8+ T cells from cultured PBMCs, taken from culture after CMV antigen stimulation. In DNA form, the CDR3 reads TGTGCCAGCAGTCATTCGGGACTAGCGGGGTGGAGCTCCTACAATGAGCAGTTCTTC. Translated, it gives CASSHSGLAGWSSYNEQFF.